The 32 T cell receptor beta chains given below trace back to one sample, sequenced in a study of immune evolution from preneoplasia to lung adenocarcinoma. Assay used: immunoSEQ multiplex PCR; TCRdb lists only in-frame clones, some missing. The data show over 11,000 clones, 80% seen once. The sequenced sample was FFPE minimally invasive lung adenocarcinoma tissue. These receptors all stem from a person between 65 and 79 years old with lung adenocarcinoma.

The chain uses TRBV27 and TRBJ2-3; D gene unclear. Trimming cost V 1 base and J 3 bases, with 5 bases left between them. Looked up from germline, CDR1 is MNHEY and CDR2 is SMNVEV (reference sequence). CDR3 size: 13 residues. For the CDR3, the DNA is TGTGCCAGCAGTTTATTAGGGACAGATACGCAGTATTTT. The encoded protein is CASSLLGTDTQYF.

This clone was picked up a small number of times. The CDR3 is CASSLPGQSNQPQHF. The CDR3 region has the DNA TGTGCCAGCAGTCTTCCGGGACAGAGCAATCAGCCCCAGCATTTT. This sequence joins TRBV6-1 and TRBJ1-5, with 7 bases fitting TRBD1. The CDR3 is made up of 15 amino acids. CDR1 and CDR2 from the germline V gene are MNHNS and SASEGT. Trimming took 5 bases from V and 1 from J; bases not matched to a gene: 5.

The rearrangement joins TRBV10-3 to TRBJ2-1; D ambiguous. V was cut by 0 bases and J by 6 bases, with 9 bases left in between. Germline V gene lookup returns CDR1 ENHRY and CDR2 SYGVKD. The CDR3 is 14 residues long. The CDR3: CAISESLSSNEQFF. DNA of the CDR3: TGTGCCATCAGTGAGTCTCTGTCTAGCAATGAGCAGTTCTTC.

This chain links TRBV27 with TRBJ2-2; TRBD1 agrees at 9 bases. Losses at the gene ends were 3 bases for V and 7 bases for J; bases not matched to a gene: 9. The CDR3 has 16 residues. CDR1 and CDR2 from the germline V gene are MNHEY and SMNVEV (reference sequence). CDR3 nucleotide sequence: TGTGCCAGCAGTTTGTGGTTTCCGGGACAGGGCGGGGAGCTGTTTTTT. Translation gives CASSLWFPGQGGELFF.

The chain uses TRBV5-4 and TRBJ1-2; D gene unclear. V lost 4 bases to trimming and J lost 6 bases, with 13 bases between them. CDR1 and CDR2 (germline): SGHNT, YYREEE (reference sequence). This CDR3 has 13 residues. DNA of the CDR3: TGTGCCAGCAGCCCCCGGCCCCGAGATGGCTACACCTTC. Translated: CASSPRPRDGYTF.

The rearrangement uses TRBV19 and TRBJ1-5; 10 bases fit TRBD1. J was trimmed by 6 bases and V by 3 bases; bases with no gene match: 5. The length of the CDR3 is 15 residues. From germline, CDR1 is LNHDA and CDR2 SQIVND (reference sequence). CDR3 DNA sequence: TGTGCCAGTAGTATGGAGGACAGGGGGGCTCAGCCCCAGCATTTT. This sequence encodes CASSMEDRGAQPQHF.

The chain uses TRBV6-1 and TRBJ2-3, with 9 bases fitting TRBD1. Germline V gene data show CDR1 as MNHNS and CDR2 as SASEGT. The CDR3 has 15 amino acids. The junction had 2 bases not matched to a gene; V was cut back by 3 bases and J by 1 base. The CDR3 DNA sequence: TGTGCCAGCAGTGATCGGACAGGGGGCACAGATACGCAGTATTTT. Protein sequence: CASSDRTGGTDTQYF.

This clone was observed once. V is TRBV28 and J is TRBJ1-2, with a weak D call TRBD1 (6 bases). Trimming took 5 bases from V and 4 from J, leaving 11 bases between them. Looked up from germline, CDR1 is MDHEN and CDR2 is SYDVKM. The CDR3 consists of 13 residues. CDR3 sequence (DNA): TGTGCCAGCAGTGGCCGGGACATCTATGGCTACACCTTC. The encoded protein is CASSGRDIYGYTF.

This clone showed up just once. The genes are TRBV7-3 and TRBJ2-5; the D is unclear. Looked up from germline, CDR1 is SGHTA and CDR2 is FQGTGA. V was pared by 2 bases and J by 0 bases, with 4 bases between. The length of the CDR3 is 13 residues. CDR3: CASSLAHQETQYF. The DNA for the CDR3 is TGTGCCAGCAGCTTAGCCCACCAAGAGACCCAGTACTTC.

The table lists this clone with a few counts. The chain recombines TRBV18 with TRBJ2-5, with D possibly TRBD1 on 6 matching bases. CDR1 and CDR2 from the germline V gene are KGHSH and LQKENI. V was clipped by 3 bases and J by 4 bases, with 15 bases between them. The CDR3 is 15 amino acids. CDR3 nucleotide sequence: TGTGCCAGCTCACCGCTCAGGGGAGAGGGAGAGACCCAGTACTTC. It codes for CASSPLRGEGETQYF.

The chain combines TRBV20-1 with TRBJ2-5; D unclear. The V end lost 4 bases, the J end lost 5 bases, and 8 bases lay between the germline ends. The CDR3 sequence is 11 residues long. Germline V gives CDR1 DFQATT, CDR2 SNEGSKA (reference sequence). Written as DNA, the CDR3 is TGCAGTGCTATCCCTGAGGAGACCCAGTACTTC. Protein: CSAIPEETQYF.

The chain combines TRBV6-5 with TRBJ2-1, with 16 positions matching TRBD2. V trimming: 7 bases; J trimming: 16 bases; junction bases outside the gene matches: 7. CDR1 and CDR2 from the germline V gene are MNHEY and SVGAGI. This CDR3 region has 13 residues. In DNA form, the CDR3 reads TGTGCCAGCATCGGGACTAGCGGGGGGGCTTTTTTCTTC. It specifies CASIGTSGGAFFF.

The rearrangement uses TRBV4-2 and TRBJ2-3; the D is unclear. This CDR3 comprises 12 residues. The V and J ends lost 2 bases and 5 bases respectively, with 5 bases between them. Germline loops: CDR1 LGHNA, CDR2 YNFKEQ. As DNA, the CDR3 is TGTGCCAGCAGCCAAAGCTTAGATACGCAGTATTTT. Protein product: CASSQSLDTQYF.

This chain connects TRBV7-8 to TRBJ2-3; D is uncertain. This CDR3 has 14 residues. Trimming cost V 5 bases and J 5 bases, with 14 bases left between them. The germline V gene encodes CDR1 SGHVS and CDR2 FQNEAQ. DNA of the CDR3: TGTGCCAGCAGCGCCGGTCTCAACGGAGATACGCAGTATTTT. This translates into CASSAGLNGDTQYF.

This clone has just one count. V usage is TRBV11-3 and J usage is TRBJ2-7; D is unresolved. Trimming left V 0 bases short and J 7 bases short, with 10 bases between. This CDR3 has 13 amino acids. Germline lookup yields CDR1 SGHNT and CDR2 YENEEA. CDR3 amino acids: CASSLDFATEQYF. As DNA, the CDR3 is TGTGCCAGCAGCTTAGATTTTGCCACGGAGCAGTACTTC.

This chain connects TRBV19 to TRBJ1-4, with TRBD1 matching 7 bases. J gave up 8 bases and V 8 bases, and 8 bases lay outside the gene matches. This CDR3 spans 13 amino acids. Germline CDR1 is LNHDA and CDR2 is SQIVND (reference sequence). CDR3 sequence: CASERQGGEKLFF. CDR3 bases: TGTGCCAGTGAACGACAGGGTGGGGAAAAACTGTTTTTT.

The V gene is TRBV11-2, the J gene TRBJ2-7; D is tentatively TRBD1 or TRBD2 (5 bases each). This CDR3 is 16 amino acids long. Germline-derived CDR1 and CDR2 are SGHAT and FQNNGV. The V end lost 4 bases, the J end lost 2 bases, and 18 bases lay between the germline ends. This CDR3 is CASSSLAPGPTYEQYF. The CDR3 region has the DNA TGTGCCAGCAGCTCACTTGCCCCGGGACCTACCTACGAGCAGTACTTC. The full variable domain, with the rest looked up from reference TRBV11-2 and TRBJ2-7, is EAGVAQSPRYKIIEKRQSVAFWCNPISGHATLYWYQQILGQGPKLLIQFQNNGVVDDSQLPKDRFSAERLKGVDSTLKIQPAKLEDSAVYLCASSSLAPGPTYEQYFGPGTRLTVT.

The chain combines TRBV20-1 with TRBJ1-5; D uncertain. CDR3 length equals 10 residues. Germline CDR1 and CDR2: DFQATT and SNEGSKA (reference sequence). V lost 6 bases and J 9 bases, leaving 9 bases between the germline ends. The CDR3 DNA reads TGCAGTGCAAAAGGGATGCCCCAGCATTTT. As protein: CSAKGMPQHF.

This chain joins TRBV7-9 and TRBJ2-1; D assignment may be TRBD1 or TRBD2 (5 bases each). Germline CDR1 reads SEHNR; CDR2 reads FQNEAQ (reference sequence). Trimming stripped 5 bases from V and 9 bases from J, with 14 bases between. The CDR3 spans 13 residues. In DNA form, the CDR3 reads TGTGCCAGCAGCGCCGGGGCCTTTTTTGAGCAGTTCTTC. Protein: CASSAGAFFEQFF.

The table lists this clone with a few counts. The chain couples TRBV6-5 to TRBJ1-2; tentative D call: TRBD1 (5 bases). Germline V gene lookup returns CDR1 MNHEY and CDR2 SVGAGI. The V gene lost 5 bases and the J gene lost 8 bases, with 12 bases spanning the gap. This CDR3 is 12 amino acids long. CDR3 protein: CASSNHRNGYTF. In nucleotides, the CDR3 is TGTGCCAGCAGTAATCACAGGAACGGCTACACCTTC.

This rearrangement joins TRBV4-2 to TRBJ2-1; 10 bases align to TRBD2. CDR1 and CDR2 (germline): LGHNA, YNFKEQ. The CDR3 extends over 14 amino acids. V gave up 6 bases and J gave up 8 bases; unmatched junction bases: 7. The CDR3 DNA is TGTGCCAGCAGGAGCGGGAGGGAGAGTCATGAGCAGTTCTTC. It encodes CASRSGRESHEQFF.

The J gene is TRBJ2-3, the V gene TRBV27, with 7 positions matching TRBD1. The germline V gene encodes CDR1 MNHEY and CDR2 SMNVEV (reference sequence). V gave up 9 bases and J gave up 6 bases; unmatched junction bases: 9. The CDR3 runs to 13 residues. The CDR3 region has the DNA TGTGCCAGTAAGACAGGGTTCTGGGATACGCAGTATTTT. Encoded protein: CASKTGFWDTQYF.

The CDR3 here is CASRPSGAPTNYGYTF. The CDR3 bases are TGTGCCAGCAGGCCTTCGGGGGCACCGACTAACTATGGCTACACCTTC. This rearrangement joins TRBV5-8 to TRBJ1-2; D may be TRBD1 (6 bases). The CDR3 loop spans 16 amino acids. Germline CDR1 reads SGHTS; CDR2 reads YDEGEE. The V end lost 5 bases, the J end lost 0 bases, and 17 bases lay between the germline ends.

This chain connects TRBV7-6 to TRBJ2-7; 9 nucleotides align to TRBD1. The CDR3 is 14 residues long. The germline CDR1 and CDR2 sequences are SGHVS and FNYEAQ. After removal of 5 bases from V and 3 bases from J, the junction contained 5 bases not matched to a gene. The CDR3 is CASSPGQGRYEQYF. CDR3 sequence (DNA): TGTGCCAGCAGCCCGGGACAGGGACGCTACGAGCAGTACTTC.

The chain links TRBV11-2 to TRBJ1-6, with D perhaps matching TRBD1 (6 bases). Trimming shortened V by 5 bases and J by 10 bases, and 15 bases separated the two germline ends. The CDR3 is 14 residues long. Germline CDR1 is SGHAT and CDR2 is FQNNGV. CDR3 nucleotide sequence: TGTGCCAGCAGCGATGCCCCAGGGGTCTCACCCCTCCACTTT. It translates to CASSDAPGVSPLHF.

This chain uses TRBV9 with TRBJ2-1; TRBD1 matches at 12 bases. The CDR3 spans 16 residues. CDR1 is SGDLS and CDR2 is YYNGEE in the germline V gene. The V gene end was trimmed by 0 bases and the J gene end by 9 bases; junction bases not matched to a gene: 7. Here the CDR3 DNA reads TGTGCCAGCAGCGTAGAGTCGGGACAGGGGGCTGGTGAGCAGTTCTTC. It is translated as CASSVESGQGAGEQFF.

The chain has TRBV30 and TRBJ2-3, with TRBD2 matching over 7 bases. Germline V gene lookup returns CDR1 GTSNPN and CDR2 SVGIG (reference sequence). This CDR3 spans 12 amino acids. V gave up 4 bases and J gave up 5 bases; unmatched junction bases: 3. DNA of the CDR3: TGTGCCTGGAACGGACTAGAAGATACGCAGTATTTT. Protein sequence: CAWNGLEDTQYF.

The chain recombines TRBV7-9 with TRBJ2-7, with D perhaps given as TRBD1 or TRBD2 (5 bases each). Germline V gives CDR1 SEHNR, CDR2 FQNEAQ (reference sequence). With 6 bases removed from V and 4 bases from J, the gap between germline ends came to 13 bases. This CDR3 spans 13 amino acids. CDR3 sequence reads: CASSGTAWYEQYF. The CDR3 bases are TGTGCCAGCAGTGGGACGGCTTGGTACGAGCAGTACTTC.

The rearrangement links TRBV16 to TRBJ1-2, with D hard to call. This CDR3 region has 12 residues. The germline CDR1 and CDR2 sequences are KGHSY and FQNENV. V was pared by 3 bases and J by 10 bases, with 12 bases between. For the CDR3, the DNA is TGTGCCAGCAGCCAGCCTAATCAAGACTACACCTTC. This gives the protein CASSQPNQDYTF. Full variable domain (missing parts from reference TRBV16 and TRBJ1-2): GEEVAQTPKHLVRGEGQKAKLYCAPIKGHSYVFWYQQVLKNEFKFLISFQNENVFDETGMPKERFSAKCLPNSPCSLEIQATKLEDSAVYFCASSQPNQDYTFGSGTRLTVV.

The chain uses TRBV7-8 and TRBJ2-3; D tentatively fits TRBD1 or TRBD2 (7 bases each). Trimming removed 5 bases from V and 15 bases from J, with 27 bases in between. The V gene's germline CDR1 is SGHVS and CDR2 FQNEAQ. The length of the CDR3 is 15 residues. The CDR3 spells CASSALEGAGGSSYF. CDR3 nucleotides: TGTGCCAGCAGCGCTTTAGAGGGGGCCGGCGGGAGTAGCTATTTT. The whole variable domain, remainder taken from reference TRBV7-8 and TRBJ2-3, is GAGVSQSPRYKVAKRGQDVALRCDPISGHVSLFWYQQALGQGPEFLTYFQNEAQLDKSGLPSDRFFAERPEGSVSTLKIQRTQQEDSAVYLCASSALEGAGGSSYFGPGTRLTVL.

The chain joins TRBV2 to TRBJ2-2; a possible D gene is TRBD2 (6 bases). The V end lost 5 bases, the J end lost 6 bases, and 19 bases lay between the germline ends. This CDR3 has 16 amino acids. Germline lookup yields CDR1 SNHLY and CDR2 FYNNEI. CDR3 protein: CASSKRWGDVAGELFF. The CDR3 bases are TGTGCCAGCAGTAAACGGTGGGGGGACGTCGCCGGGGAGCTGTTTTTT.

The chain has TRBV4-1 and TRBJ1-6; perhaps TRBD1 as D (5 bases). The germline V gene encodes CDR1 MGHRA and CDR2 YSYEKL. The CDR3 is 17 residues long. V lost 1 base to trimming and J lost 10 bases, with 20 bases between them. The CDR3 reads CASSQGGWGQGGSPLHF. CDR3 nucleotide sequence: TGCGCCAGCAGCCAAGGGGGGTGGGGCCAGGGCGGCTCACCCCTCCACTTT.